The 7 T cell receptor beta chains below were found in one sample sequenced in a study of blood T cell repertoires in COVID-19. The assay was immunoSEQ multiplex PCR, and TCRdb's table has in-frame clones only and misses some. In the table there are fewer than 250,000 clones, roughly 94% of which are singletons. Sequencing input: peripheral blood. Receptors were obtained from a man aged 25 to 40 with acute or convalescent COVID-19.

This rearrangement joins TRBV4-1 to TRBJ2-2; D not resolved. V was clipped by 4 bases and J by 8 bases, with 11 bases between them. CDR1 is MGHRA and CDR2 is YSYEKL in the germline V gene. CDR3 size: 13 residues. CDR3 loop: CASSLVLIGELFF. The CDR3 DNA is TGCGCCAGCAGCCTAGTACTAATAGGGGAGCTGTTTTTT.

V is TRBV19 and J is TRBJ1-1, with 7 bases matching TRBD1. Germline CDR1 LNHDA, CDR2 SQIVND (reference sequence). Trimming removed 3 bases from V and 6 bases from J; junction bases left unmatched: 10. The CDR3 spans 15 residues. In DNA form, the CDR3 reads TGTGCCAGTAGTATTACCGACAGGGTCGTTTCTGAAGCTTTCTTT. Its translation: CASSITDRVVSEAFF.

The chain couples TRBV28 to TRBJ1-2; no reliable D call. CDR1 is MDHEN, CDR2 SYDVKM, per germline. The V and J ends lost 5 bases and 4 bases respectively, with 5 bases between them. This CDR3 is built from 11 residues. The CDR3 DNA follows: TGTGCCAGCAGTACAAGCTATGGCTACACCTTC. Protein sequence: CASSTSYGYTF.

CDR3 in amino acids: CASSQDTRRSYEQYF. CDR3 sequence (DNA): TGTGCCAGCAGCCAAGATACTAGGAGATCCTACGAGCAGTACTTC. The rearrangement uses TRBV3-1 (or the pseudogene TRBV3-2) and TRBJ2-7; D is perhaps TRBD2 (5 bases). This CDR3 contains 15 residues. V lost 0 bases to trimming and J lost 1 base, with 10 bases between them. The germline gives CDR1 LGHDT, CDR2 YNNKEL (reference sequence).

Only one count was recorded for this clone. V gene TRBV28 combines with J gene TRBJ2-7; D perhaps matches TRBD2 (5 bases). Trimming cost V 6 bases and J 4 bases, with 19 bases left between them. Germline lookup yields CDR1 MDHEN and CDR2 SYDVKM. This CDR3 has 15 residues. The CDR3 nucleotides read TGTGCCAGCAGCCGACCCGACCTAGCAGCATACGAGCAGTACTTC. Protein product: CASSRPDLAAYEQYF.

The gene calls are TRBV3-1 (or the pseudogene TRBV3-2) and TRBJ2-7; 9 nucleotides match TRBD1. The V and J ends lost 4 bases and 6 bases, in that order; junction bases with no gene match: 4. Germline CDR1 reads LGHDT; CDR2 reads YNNKEL (reference sequence). CDR3 length: 13 residues. Written as DNA, the CDR3 is TGTGCCAGCAGCCGGGACAGGGTTGGCGAGCAGTACTTC. It specifies CASSRDRVGEQYF.

The chain employs TRBV5-4 and TRBJ1-1, with a tentative D call TRBD1 (5 bases). This CDR3 spans 14 amino acids. CDR1 is SGHNT and CDR2 is YYREEE in the germline V gene (reference sequence). Deletions cut 1 base from V and 5 bases from J, with 12 bases between. As DNA, the CDR3 is TGTGCCAGCAGCTTGTCGGGGGGAGGAACTGAAGCTTTCTTT. This translates into CASSLSGGGTEAFF.